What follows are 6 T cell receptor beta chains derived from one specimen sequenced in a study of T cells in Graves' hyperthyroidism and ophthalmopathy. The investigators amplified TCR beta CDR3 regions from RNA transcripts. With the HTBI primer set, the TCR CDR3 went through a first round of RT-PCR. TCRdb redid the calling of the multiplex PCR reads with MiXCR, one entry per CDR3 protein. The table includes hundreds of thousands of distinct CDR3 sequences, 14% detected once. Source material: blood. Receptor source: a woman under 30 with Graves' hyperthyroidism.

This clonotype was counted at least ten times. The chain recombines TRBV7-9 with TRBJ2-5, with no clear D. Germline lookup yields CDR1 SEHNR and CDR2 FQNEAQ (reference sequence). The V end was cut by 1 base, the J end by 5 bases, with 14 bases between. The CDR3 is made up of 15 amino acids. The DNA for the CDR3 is TGTGCCAGCAGCTTAGGGCCTGCAGAGGTGGAGACCCAGTACTTC. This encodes CASSLGPAEVETQYF.

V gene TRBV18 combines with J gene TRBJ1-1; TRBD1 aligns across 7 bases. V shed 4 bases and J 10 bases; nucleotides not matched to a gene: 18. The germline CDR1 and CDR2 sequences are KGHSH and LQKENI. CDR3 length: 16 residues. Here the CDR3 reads CASSLSPTGTRTGAFF. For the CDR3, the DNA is TGTGCCAGCTCACTAAGCCCGACAGGGACCCGTACGGGAGCTTTCTTT. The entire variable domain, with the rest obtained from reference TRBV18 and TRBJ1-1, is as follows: NAGVMQNPRHLVRRRGQEARLRCSPMKGHSHVYWYRQLPEEGLKFMVYLQKENIIDESGMPKERFSAEFPKEGPSILRIQQVVRGDSAAYFCASSLSPTGTRTGAFFGQGTRLTVV.

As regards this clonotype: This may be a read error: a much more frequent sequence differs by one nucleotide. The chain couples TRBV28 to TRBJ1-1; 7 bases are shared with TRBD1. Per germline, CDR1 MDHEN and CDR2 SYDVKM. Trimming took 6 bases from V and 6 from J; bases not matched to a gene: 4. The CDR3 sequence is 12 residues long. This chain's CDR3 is CASSEGTAEAFF. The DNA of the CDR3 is TGTGCCAGCAGCGAAGGGACAGCTGAAGCTTTCTTT. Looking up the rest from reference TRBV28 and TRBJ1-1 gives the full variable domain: DVKVTQSSRYLVKRTGEKVFLECVQDMDHENMFWYRQDPGLGLRLIYFSYDVKMKEKGDIPEGYSVSREKKERFSLILESASTNQTSMYLCASSEGTAEAFFGQGTRLTVV.

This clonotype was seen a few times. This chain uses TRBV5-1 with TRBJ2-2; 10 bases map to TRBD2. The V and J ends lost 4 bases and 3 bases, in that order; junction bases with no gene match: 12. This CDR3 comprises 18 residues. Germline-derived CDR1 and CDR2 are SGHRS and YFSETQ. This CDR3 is CASSPGNLLAGHTGELFF. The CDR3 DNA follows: TGCGCCAGCAGCCCGGGTAATCTACTAGCGGGGCACACCGGGGAGCTGTTTTTT.

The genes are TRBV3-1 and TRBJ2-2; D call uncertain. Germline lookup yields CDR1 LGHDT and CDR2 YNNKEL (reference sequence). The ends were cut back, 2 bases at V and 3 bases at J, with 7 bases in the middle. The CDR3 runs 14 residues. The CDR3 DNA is TGTGCCAGCAGCCAAAAGGGTTACACCGGGGAGCTGTTTTTT. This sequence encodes CASSQKGYTGELFF.

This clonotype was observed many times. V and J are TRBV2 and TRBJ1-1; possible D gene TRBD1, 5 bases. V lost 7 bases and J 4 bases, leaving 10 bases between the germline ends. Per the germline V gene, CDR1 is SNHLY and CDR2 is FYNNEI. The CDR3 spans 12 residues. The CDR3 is CASNLGGTEAFF. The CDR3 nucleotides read TGTGCCAGCAACTTGGGGGGCACTGAAGCTTTCTTT.